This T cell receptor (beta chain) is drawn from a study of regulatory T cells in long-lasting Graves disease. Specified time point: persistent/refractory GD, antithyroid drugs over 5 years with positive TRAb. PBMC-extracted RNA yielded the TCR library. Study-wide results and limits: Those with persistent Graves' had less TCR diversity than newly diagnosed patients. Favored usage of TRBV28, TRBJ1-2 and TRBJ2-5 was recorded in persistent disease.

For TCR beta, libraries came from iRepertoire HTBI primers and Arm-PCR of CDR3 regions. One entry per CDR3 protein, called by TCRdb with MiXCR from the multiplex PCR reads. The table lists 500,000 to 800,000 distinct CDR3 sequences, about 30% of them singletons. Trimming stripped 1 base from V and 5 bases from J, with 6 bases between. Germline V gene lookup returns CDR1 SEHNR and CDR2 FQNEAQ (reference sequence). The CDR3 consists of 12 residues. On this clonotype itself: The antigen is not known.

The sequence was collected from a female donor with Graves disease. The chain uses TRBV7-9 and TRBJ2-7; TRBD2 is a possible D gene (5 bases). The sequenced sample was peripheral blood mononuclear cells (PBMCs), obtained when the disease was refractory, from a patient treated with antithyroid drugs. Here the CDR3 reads CASSLGENEQYF. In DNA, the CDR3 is TGTGCCAGCAGCTTAGGGGAGAACGAGCAGTACTTC. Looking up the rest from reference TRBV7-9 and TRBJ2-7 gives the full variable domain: DTGVSQNPRHKITKRGQNVTFRCDPISEHNRLYWYRQTLGQGPEFLTYFQNEAQLEKSRLLSDRFSAERPKGSFSTLEIQRTEQGDSAMYLCASSLGENEQYFGPGTRLTVT.